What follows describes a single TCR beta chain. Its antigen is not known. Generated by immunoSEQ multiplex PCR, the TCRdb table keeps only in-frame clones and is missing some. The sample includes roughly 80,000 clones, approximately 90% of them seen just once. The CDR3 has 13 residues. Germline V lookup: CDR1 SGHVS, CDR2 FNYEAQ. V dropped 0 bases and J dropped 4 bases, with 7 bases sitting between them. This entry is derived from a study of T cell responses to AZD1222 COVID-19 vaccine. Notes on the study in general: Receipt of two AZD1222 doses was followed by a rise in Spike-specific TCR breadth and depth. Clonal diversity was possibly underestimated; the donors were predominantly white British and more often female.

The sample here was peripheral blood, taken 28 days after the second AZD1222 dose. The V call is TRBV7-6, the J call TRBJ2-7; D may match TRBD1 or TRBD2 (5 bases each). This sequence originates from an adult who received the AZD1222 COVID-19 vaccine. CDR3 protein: CASSLAEGYEQYF. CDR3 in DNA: TGTGCCAGCAGCTTAGCAGAGGGGTACGAGCAGTACTTC.